This T cell receptor (beta chain) was sequenced during a study of control samples from healthy donors and cancer patients. The data were produced by immunoSEQ multiplex PCR, yet TCRdb's version contains in-frame clones alone and is incomplete. Of some 49,000 clones listed, approximately 90% are singletons. Germline trimming cut 0 bases from V and 9 bases from J; bases unmatched to any gene: 4. Per the germline V gene, CDR1 is SGHTA and CDR2 is FQGNSA. The CDR3 covers 14 residues. Source material: PBMCs. The receptor was isolated from a man aged 25 to 40 with colorectal cancer. The rearrangement links TRBV7-2 to TRBJ2-1; TRBD1 aligns across 8 bases. The CDR3 protein is CASSLANRGTEQFF. The CDR3 DNA reads as TGTGCCAGCAGCTTAGCTAACAGGGGGACTGAGCAGTTCTTC.